Shown below are 7 T cell receptor beta chains from a single sample sequenced in a study of siplizumab effects on memory and regulatory T cells. Clones were sequenced by immunoSEQ multiplex PCR, and TCRdb holds only the in-frame ones, with some missing. This sample has approximately 100,000 clones; 91% occur once, and the top ten carry roughly 2.7%. The sequenced material came from CD4+ T cells sorted from blood. All receptors derive from a human donor in good health. Some clones in this sample may be carry-over from other donors' samples.

CDR3 sequence: CASSLAARESDTQYF. The CDR3 nucleotides are TGCGCCAGCAGCTTGGCGGCCAGGGAGTCAGATACGCAGTATTTT. The V gene is TRBV5-1, the J gene TRBJ2-3, with D perhaps assigned TRBD1 or TRBD2 (5 bases each). The CDR3 spans 15 residues. V lost 0 bases and J lost 4, with 12 bases in between. Germline-derived CDR1 and CDR2 are SGHRS and YFSETQ.

The rearrangement links TRBV7-9 to TRBJ2-5; D unresolved. The length of the CDR3 is 14 residues. Germline V gene sequence: CDR1 SEHNR, CDR2 FQNEAQ (reference sequence). V was pared by 6 bases and J by 5 bases, with 16 bases between. For the CDR3, the DNA is TGTGCCAGCAGACTCAATTCCGGTCGCGAGACCCAGTACTTC. Its translation is CASRLNSGRETQYF.

The chain is built from TRBV5-1 and TRBJ2-5; TRBD1 matches at 8 bases. Per the germline V gene, CDR1 is SGHRS and CDR2 is YFSETQ. The V segment lost 0 bases and the J segment 4 bases; nucleotides outside the gene matches: 5. CDR3 size: 15 residues. CDR3 residues: CASSLGVRGRETQYF. The CDR3 DNA reads as TGCGCCAGCAGCTTGGGTGTCAGGGGGCGAGAGACCCAGTACTTC.

The J gene is TRBJ2-1, the V gene TRBV2; 7 bases fit TRBD2. Germline V lookup: CDR1 SNHLY, CDR2 FYNNEI. After removal of 3 bases from V and 3 bases from J, the junction contained 8 bases not matched to a gene. The CDR3 covers 16 residues. Here the CDR3 reads CASSDQAGVIYNEQFF. CDR3 in DNA: TGTGCCAGCAGTGACCAGGCGGGAGTTATCTACAATGAGCAGTTCTTC.

This chain connects TRBV29-1 to TRBJ2-1; TRBD2 agrees at 11 bases. The germline V gene encodes CDR1 SQVTM and CDR2 ANQGSEA. The CDR3 loop spans 15 amino acids. Trimming took 7 bases from V and 5 from J; bases not matched to a gene: 10. The CDR3 bases are TGCAGCGCTACCCTACTAGCGGGAGTTGACAATGAGCAGTTCTTC. It codes for CSATLLAGVDNEQFF.

This chain links TRBV11-1 with TRBJ2-7, with a possible D match to TRBD2 (6 bases). Germline lookup yields CDR1 SGHAT and CDR2 FQDESV (reference sequence). The length of the CDR3 is 13 residues. V dropped 8 bases and J dropped 7 bases, with 18 bases sitting between them. The CDR3 region is CASELTGSWEQYF. In DNA form, the CDR3 reads TGTGCCAGCGAGCTCACCGGGAGTTGGGAGCAGTACTTC.

V and J are TRBV4-2 and TRBJ2-1; TRBD2 matches 8 bases. The V gene's germline CDR1 is LGHNA and CDR2 YNFKEQ. This CDR3 has 15 amino acids. The trim removed 2 bases at V and 7 bases at J, leaving 7 bases unmatched. The CDR3 region has the DNA TGTGCCAGCAGCCAATCAAGCGGGAGCCGGAATGAGCAGTTCTTC. It encodes CASSQSSGSRNEQFF.